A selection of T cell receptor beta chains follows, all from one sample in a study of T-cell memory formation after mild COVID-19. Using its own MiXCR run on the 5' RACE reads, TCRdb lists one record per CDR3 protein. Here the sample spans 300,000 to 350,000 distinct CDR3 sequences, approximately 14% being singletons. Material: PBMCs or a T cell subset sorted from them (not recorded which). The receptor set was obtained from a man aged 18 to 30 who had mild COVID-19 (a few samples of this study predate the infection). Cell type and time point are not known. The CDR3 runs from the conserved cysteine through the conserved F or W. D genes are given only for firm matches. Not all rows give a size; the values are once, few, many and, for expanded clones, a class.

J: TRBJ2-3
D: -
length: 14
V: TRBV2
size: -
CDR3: CASINRALTDTQYF
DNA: TGTGCCAGCATCAACAGGGCCTTGACAGATACGCAGTATTTT

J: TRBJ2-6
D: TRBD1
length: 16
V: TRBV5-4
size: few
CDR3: CASSLSGGAGANVLTF
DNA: TGTGCCAGCAGCTTATCAGGGGGCGCTGGGGCCAACGTCCTGACTTTC

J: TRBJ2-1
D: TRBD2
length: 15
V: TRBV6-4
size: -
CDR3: CASSDSAGGQDEQFF
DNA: TGTGCCAGCAGTGACTCGGCGGGGGGGCAGGATGAGCAGTTCTTC

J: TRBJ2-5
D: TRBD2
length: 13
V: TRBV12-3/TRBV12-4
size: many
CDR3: CASSSGGKETQYF
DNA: TGTGCCAGCAGTTCCGGGGGGAAGGAGACCCAGTACTTC

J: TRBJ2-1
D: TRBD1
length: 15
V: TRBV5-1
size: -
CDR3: CASSLEGTGANEQFF
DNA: TGCGCCAGCAGCTTGGAGGGGACAGGGGCCAATGAGCAGTTCTTC

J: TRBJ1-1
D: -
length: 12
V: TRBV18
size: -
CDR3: CASSPPQGPAFF
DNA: TGTGCCAGCTCACCACCGCAGGGCCCAGCTTTCTTT

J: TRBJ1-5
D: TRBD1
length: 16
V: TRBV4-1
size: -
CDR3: CASSHALRDRDQPQHF
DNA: TGCGCCAGCAGCCACGCACTCCGGGACAGAGATCAGCCCCAGCATTTT

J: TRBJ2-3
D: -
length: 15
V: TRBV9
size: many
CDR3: CASSVPSASTDTQYF
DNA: TGTGCCAGCAGCGTCCCCAGTGCGAGCACAGATACGCAGTATTTT

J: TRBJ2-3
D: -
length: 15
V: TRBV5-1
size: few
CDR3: CASKKGEWNTDTQYF
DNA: TGCGCCAGCAAAAAGGGTGAATGGAACACAGATACGCAGTATTTT

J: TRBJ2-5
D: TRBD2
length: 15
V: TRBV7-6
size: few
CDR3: CASSLVAGASETQYF
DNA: TGTGCCAGCAGCTTAGTAGCGGGGGCGTCAGAGACCCAGTACTTC

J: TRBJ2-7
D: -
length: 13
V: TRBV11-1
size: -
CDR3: CASSAHTGYEQYF
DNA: TGTGCCAGCAGCGCCCACACGGGGTACGAGCAGTACTTC

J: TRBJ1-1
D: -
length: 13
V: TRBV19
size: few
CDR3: CASSIDVSREAFF
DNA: TGTGCCAGTAGTATAGACGTTTCTCGGGAAGCTTTCTTT

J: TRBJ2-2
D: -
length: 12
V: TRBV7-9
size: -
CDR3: CASPPLPGELFF
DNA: TGTGCCAGCCCCCCTCTCCCCGGGGAGCTGTTTTTT

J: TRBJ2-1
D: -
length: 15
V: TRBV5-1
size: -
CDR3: CASSVVTGPYNEQFF
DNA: TGCGCCAGCAGCGTAGTTACAGGTCCCTACAATGAGCAGTTCTTC

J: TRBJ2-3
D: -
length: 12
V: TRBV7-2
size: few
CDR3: CASSVAASTQYF
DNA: TGTGCCAGCAGCGTAGCCGCCAGTACGCAGTATTTT

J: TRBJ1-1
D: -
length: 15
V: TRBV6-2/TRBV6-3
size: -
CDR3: CASAPPLRAVTEAFF
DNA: TGTGCCAGCGCTCCCCCTCTGAGGGCGGTAACTGAAGCTTTCTTT

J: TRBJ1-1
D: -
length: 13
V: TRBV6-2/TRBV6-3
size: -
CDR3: CASSYLPTVEAFF
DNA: TGTGCCAGCAGTTACCTCCCCACTGTGGAAGCTTTCTTT

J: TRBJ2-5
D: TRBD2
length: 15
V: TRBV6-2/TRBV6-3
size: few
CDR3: CASRLAGLLGETQYF
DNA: TGTGCCAGCAGGCTAGCGGGGTTATTAGGAGAGACCCAGTACTTC

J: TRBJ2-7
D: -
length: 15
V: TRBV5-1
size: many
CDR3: CASSLRTPTRYEQYF
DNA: TGCGCCAGCAGCTTGCGGACACCCACGAGATACGAGCAGTACTTC

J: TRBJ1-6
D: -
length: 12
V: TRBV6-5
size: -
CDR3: CASSYKSSPLHF
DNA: TGTGCCAGCAGTTATAAGTCCTCACCCCTCCACTTT

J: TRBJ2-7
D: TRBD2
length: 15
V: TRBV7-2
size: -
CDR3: CASSSYSRGNFEQYF
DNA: TGTGCCAGCAGCTCCTATTCGCGGGGGAACTTCGAGCAGTACTTC

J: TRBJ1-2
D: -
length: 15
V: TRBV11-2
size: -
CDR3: CASTSSWAGSYGHTF
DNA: TGTGCCAGCACCTCCAGCTGGGCAGGGTCCTATGGCCACACCTTC

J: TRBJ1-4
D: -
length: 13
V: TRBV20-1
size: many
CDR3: CSARITVQEKLFF
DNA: TGCAGTGCTAGAATTACAGTCCAAGAAAAACTGTTTTTT

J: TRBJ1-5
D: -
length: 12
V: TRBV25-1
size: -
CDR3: CAGPRGNQPQHF
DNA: TGTGCCGGACCCAGGGGTAATCAGCCCCAGCATTTT

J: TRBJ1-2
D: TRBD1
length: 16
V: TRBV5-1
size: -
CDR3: CASSPRDRVQVYGYTF
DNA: TGCGCCAGCAGCCCCCGGGACAGGGTACAAGTCTATGGCTACACCTTC

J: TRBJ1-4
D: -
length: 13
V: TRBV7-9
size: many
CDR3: CASSLAAGEKLFF
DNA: TGTGCCAGCAGCTTAGCGGCGGGAGAAAAACTGTTTTTT

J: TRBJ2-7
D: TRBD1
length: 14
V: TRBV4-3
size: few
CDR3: CASSHRTGSHEQYF
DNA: TGCGCCAGCAGCCACCGGACAGGGTCCCACGAGCAGTACTTC

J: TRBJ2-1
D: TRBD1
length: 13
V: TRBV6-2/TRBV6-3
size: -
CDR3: CASAGTGYNEQFF
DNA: TGTGCCAGCGCCGGGACAGGGTACAATGAGCAGTTCTTC

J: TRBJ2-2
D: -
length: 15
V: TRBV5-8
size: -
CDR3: CASSTGRTNTGELFF
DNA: TGTGCCAGCAGTACGGGCAGGACTAACACCGGGGAGCTGTTTTTT

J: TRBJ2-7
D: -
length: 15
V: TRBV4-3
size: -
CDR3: CASSQDLGGPDEQYF
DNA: TGCGCCAGCAGCCAAGATCTCGGGGGGCCCGACGAGCAGTACTTC

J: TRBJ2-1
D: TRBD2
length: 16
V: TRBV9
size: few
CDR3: CASSVVGAGGQGEQFF
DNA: TGTGCCAGCAGCGTAGTTGGCGCGGGGGGGCAGGGGGAGCAGTTCTTC

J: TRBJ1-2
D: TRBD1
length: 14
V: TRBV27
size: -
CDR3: CASSLLGTEYGYTF
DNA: TGTGCCAGCAGTTTGCTGGGGACAGAATATGGCTACACCTTC